The 20 T cell receptor beta chains below were found in one sample sequenced in a study of CD8+ T cells in alopecia areata. Treatment in this sample: oral pan-JAK inhibitor, 5-10 mg twice daily. RNA was isolated and reverse transcribed to cDNA, the sequencing template. TCRdb's table, derived via immunoSEQ multiplex PCR, lists solely in-frame clones and lacks some. The top ten clones hold 16% of a sample with some 150,000 clones, roughly 50% of them seen once. Sequences were derived from CD4+ T cells sorted from blood, sampled between weeks 55 and 65, from a patient treated with tofacitinib. These receptor sequences come from a human donor with alopecia areata.

This clone was seen a few times. The J gene is TRBJ1-2, the V gene TRBV5-1; TRBD1 might be the D (6 bases). V lost 1 base to trimming and J lost 6 bases, with 13 bases between them. The CDR3 is made up of 14 amino acids. Germline V gene data show CDR1 as SGHRS and CDR2 as YFSETQ. As DNA, the CDR3 is TGCGCCAGCAGCTTGATGGTGGCAGGGGATGGCTACACCTTC. Protein sequence: CASSLMVAGDGYTF.

This chain connects TRBV29-1 to TRBJ1-2; possibly TRBD1 for D (5 bases). Trimming left V 8 bases short and J 8 bases short, with 15 bases between. The CDR3 spans 11 residues. Per germline, CDR1 SQVTM and CDR2 ANQGSEA. In DNA, the CDR3 is TGCAGCCACCTCCAGGGAGGAGGCTACACCTTC. It encodes CSHLQGGGYTF.

The chain is built from TRBV4-1 and TRBJ2-5; TRBD1 matches 12 bases. The CDR3 sequence is 16 residues long. After removal of 2 bases from V and 4 bases from J, the junction contained 5 bases not matched to a gene. Germline V gene lookup returns CDR1 MGHRA and CDR2 YSYEKL. Written as DNA, the CDR3 is TGCGCCAGCAGCCAACAGGGACAGGGGGCGATAGAGACCCAGTACTTC. Its translation: CASSQQGQGAIETQYF.

The chain employs TRBV6-5 and TRBJ1-2; D call uncertain. The length of the CDR3 is 14 residues. The germline gives CDR1 MNHEY, CDR2 SVGAGI. Trimming cost V 6 bases and J 7 bases, with 18 bases left between them. CDR3 DNA sequence: TGTGCCAGCAGAAGCTCCCGGGCCACCGTTGGCTACACCTTC. Protein: CASRSSRATVGYTF.

This clone appeared a few times. This rearrangement joins TRBV5-1 to TRBJ2-3, with D maybe TRBD2 (6 bases). Germline V gene lookup returns CDR1 SGHRS and CDR2 YFSETQ. This CDR3 comprises 15 residues. Deletions cut 0 bases from V and 0 bases from J, with 8 bases between. The CDR3 protein is CASSLERVSTDTQYF. The CDR3 nucleotides read TGCGCCAGCAGCTTGGAGCGGGTGAGCACAGATACGCAGTATTTT.

This clone was seen once. The chain uses TRBV29-1 and TRBJ2-5; 9 positions match TRBD2. Germline CDR1 is SQVTM and CDR2 is ANQGSEA. CDR3 size: 15 residues. V lost 5 bases, J lost 0 bases, and 7 bases stayed unmatched. The chain's CDR3 is CSVKRAGGYQETQYF. In DNA form, the CDR3 reads TGCAGCGTTAAGAGGGCGGGGGGGTACCAAGAGACCCAGTACTTC.

The chain carries TRBV5-1 and TRBJ2-5; TRBD2 is a possible D gene (6 bases). Trimming shortened V by 4 bases and J by 4 bases, and 8 bases separated the two germline ends. From germline, CDR1 is SGHRS and CDR2 YFSETQ. The CDR3 sequence is 12 residues long. CDR3 coding DNA: TGCGCCAGCAGCCCGCGGGGAGAGACCCAGTACTTC. It yields the protein CASSPRGETQYF.

The CDR3 spells CSVDIPRTEAFF. As DNA, the CDR3 is TGCAGCGTTGATATTCCGCGCACTGAAGCTTTCTTT. The rearrangement links TRBV29-1 to TRBJ1-1; D is unclear. Trimming cost V 3 bases and J 4 bases, with 9 bases left between them. This CDR3 region has 12 residues. The V gene's germline CDR1 is SQVTM and CDR2 ANQGSEA.

About this clone: Other DNA sequences in this specimen translate into the identical CDR3. V is TRBV29-1 and J is TRBJ2-1; maybe TRBD2 (6 bases). Trimming shortened V by 4 bases and J by 4 bases, and 11 bases separated the two germline ends. This CDR3 has 13 amino acids. Per germline, CDR1 SQVTM and CDR2 ANQGSEA. CDR3 nucleotides: TGCAGCGTTGGGGGAGGCGGTTACAATGAGCAGTTCTTC. This sequence encodes CSVGGGGYNEQFF.

This clone was recorded a few times. This sequence joins TRBV11-2 and TRBJ1-3; 7 bases match TRBD1. The length of the CDR3 is 16 residues. The V gene's germline CDR1 is SGHAT and CDR2 FQNNGV. With V trimmed by 6 bases and J by 0 bases, 8 bases remained unmatched. The chain's CDR3 is CASRGGGPYSGNTIYF. As DNA, the CDR3 is TGTGCCAGCAGAGGAGGGGGCCCGTACTCTGGAAACACCATATATTTT.

This chain connects TRBV4-2 to TRBJ2-3, with D perhaps TRBD1 or TRBD2 (5 bases each). CDR3 size: 16 residues. CDR1 is LGHNA and CDR2 is YNFKEQ in the germline V gene. V lost 1 base to trimming and J lost 1 base, with 12 bases between them. The CDR3 nucleotides read TGTGCCAGCAGCCAAGGAGCAGGGCGGGGCACAGATACGCAGTATTTT. Translated, it gives CASSQGAGRGTDTQYF.

This clone was picked up a small number of times. The rearrangement uses TRBV2 and TRBJ2-5; possible D gene TRBD1, 6 bases. The V and J ends lost 8 bases and 0 bases respectively, with 10 bases between them. This CDR3 region has 13 residues. Looked up from germline, CDR1 is SNHLY and CDR2 is FYNNEI. This CDR3 is CASAGGYQETQYF. The DNA of the CDR3 is TGTGCCAGCGCTGGGGGCTACCAAGAGACCCAGTACTTC. Filled out from reference TRBV2 and TRBJ2-5, the complete variable domain reads EPEVTQTPSHQVTQMGQEVILRCVPISNHLYFYWYRQILGQKVEFLVSFYNNEISEKSEIFDDQFSVERPDGSNFTLKIRSTKLEDSAMYFCASAGGYQETQYFGPGTRLLVL.

The CDR3 reads CASSLGPKNTGELFF. The CDR3, as DNA: TGCGCCAGCAGCTTGGGCCCCAAAAACACCGGGGAGCTGTTTTTT. The chain links TRBV5-1 to TRBJ2-2, with no clear D. The CDR3 loop spans 15 amino acids. Per the germline V gene, CDR1 is SGHRS and CDR2 is YFSETQ. V was trimmed by 0 bases and J by 2 bases, leaving 8 bases between them. Supplemented by reference TRBV5-1 and TRBJ2-2, the full variable domain reads KAGVTQTPRYLIKTRGQQVTLSCSPISGHRSVSWYQQTPGQGLQFLFEYFSETQRNKGNFPGRFSGRQFSNSRSEMNVSTLELGDSALYLCASSLGPKNTGELFFGEGSRLTVL.

V gene TRBV9 combines with J gene TRBJ2-2, with no clear D. Germline-derived CDR1 and CDR2 are SGDLS and YYNGEE. The CDR3 covers 14 residues. Trimming took 1 base from V and 0 from J, leaving 4 bases between them. CDR3 DNA sequence: TGTGCCAGCAGCGTAAGGACGAACACCGGGGAGCTGTTTTTT. It specifies CASSVRTNTGELFF.

This clone has a handful of counts. The chain employs TRBV2 and TRBJ2-2, with 12 bases identical to TRBD1. Germline V gene data show CDR1 as SNHLY and CDR2 as FYNNEI. The CDR3 runs 16 residues. The V gene end was trimmed by 8 bases and the J gene end by 5 bases; junction bases not matched to a gene: 9. CDR3 DNA: TGTGCCAGCTCTCTGGCGGGACAGGGGGCGACCGGGGAGCTGTTTTTT. Its protein product is CASSLAGQGATGELFF.

The rearrangement uses TRBV25-1 and TRBJ1-4, with 8 bases matching TRBD1. CDR1 and CDR2 from the germline V gene are MGHDK and SYGVNS. With 5 bases clipped from V and 8 bases from J, the junction kept 13 bases outside the gene matches. There are 16 residues in the CDR3. The CDR3 region has the DNA TGTGCCAGCAGTACCCCTCGGGGCAGGGGGCCCGAAAAACTGTTTTTT. Protein product: CASSTPRGRGPEKLFF. Supplemented by reference TRBV25-1 and TRBJ1-4, the full variable domain reads EADIYQTPRYLVIGTGKKITLECSQTMGHDKMYWYQQDPGMELHLIHYSYGVNSTEKGDLSSESTVSRIRTEHFPLTLESARPSHTSQYLCASSTPRGRGPEKLFFGSGTQLSVL.

V is TRBV18 and J is TRBJ2-7, with 9 bases identical to TRBD1. V lost 4 bases, J lost 0 bases, and 7 bases stayed unmatched. The CDR3 is 16 amino acids. The germline V gene has CDR1 KGHSH and CDR2 LQKENI. The CDR3 reads CASSQRQGGSSYEQYF. The CDR3 region has the DNA TGTGCCAGCTCACAAAGACAGGGGGGGAGCTCCTACGAGCAGTACTTC. Full variable domain (missing parts from reference TRBV18 and TRBJ2-7): NAGVMQNPRHLVRRRGQEARLRCSPMKGHSHVYWYRQLPEEGLKFMVYLQKENIIDESGMPKERFSAEFPKEGPSILRIQQVVRGDSAAYFCASSQRQGGSSYEQYFGPGTRLTVT.

J is TRBJ2-5 and V is TRBV9; 13 bases map to TRBD2. The CDR3 is 15 residues long. V shed 3 bases, J shed 6 bases, and the junction held 5 bases outside the gene matches. CDR1 is SGDLS, CDR2 YYNGEE, per germline. In nucleotides, the CDR3 is TGTGCCAGCAGCGAGACTAGCGGGGGGACGAAGACCCAGTACTTC. Its translation is CASSETSGGTKTQYF.

This clone occurred a few times. The chain employs TRBV29-1 and TRBJ1-1; D is unclear. V lost 4 bases and J lost 2, with 17 bases in between. Germline V lookup: CDR1 SQVTM, CDR2 ANQGSEA. This CDR3 comprises 15 residues. The CDR3: CSVGTGGGSNTEAFF. The CDR3 DNA follows: TGCAGCGTTGGTACCGGCGGAGGTTCCAACACTGAAGCTTTCTTT.

The sample holds a few counts of this clone. This chain connects TRBV7-3 to TRBJ2-5; 7 bases agree with TRBD2. Germline CDR1 and CDR2: SGHTA and FQGTGA. V lost 2 bases to trimming and J lost 4 bases; unmatched junction nucleotides: 10. The CDR3 is 16 residues long. The CDR3 DNA follows: TGTGCCAGCAGCTTAGGTGTCGGGGGGATCTCAGAGACCCAGTACTTC. Translation: CASSLGVGGISETQYF. The full variable domain, with the rest looked up from reference TRBV7-3 and TRBJ2-5, is GAGVSQTPSNKVTEKGKYVELRCDPISGHTALYWYRQSLGQGPEFLIYFQGTGAADDSGLPNDRFFAVRPEGSVSTLKIQRTERGDSAVYLCASSLGVGGISETQYFGPGTRLLVL.